Following are 2 T cell receptor beta chains from one sample sequenced in a study of cytomegalovirus exposure and HLA in healthy donors. This PCR relied on a set of 60 Vbeta primers and 13 Jbeta primers. Sequenced by immunoSEQ multiplex PCR; TCRdb stores in-frame clones only, minus some. This table holds around 99,000 clones, about three quarters found once. The sequenced sample consisted of PBMCs. The receptors originated from a man in his fifties or sixties in good health and CMV-seropositive.

This chain connects TRBV9 to TRBJ2-3; possible D gene TRBD2, 5 bases. Germline CDR1 SGDLS, CDR2 YYNGEE. V lost 4 bases, J lost 2 bases, and 11 bases lay in between. This CDR3 is built from 14 residues. For the CDR3, the DNA is TGTGCCAGCAGCTTCCTGGAGGCCACAGATACGCAGTATTTT. Its translation is CASSFLEATDTQYF.

As concerns this clone: The same CDR3 arises from other DNA sequences in this sample as well. V is TRBV29-1 and J is TRBJ1-2; maybe TRBD1 (5 bases). This CDR3 comprises 11 residues. Germline V CDR1 and CDR2: SQVTM, ANQGSEA. Trimming removed 4 bases from V and 5 bases from J, with 8 bases in between. The CDR3 DNA reads as TGCAGCGTTGGTCAGGGTTATGGCTACACCTTC. Translation gives CSVGQGYGYTF.